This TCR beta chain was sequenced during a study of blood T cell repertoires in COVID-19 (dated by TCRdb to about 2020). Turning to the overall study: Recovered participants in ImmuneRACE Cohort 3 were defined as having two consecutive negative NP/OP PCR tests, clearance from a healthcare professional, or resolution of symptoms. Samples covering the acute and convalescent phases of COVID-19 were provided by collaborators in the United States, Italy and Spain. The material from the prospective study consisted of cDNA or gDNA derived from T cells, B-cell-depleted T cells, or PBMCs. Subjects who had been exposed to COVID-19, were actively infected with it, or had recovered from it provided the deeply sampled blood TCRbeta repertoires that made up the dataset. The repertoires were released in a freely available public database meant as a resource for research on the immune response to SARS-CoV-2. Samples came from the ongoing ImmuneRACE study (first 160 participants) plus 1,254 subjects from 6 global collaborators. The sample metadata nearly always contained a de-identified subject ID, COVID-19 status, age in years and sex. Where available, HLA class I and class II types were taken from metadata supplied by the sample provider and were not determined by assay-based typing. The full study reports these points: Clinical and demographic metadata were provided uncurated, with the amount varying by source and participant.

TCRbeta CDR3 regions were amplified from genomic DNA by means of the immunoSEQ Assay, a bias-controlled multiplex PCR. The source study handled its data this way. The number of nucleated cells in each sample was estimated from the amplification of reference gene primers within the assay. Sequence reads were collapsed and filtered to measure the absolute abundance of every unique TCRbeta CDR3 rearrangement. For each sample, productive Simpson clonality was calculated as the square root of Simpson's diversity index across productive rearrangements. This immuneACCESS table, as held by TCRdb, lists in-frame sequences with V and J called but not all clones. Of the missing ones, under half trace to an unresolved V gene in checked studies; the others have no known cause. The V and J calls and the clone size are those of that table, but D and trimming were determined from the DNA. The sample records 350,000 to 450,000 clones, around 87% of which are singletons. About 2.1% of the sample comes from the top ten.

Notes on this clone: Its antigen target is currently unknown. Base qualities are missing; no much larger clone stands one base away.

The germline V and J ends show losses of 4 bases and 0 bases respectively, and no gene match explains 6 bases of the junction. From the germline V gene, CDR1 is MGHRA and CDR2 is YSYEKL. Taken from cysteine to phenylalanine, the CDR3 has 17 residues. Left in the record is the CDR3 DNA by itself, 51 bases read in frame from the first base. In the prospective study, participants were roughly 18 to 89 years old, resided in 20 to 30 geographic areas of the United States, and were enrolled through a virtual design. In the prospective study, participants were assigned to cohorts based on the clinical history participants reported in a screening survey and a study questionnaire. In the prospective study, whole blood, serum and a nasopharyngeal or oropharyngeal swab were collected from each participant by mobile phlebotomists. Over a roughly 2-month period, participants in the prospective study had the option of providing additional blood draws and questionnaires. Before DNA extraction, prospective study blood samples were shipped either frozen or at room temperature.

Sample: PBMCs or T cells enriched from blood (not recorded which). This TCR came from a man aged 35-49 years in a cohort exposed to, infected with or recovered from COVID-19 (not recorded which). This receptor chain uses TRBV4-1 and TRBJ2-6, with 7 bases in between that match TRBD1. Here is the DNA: TGCGCCAGCAGCCCGAGGGACAGCCTCTCTGGGGCCAACGTCCTGACTTTC. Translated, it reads CASSPRDSLSGANVLTF.